This passage covers 9 T cell receptor beta chains from one sample sequenced in a study of immune cell composition in non-small cell lung cancer. The repertoire was sequenced with immunoSEQ multiplex PCR; TCRdb's copy has only in-frame clones and lacks some. The data show about 5,200 clones, 60% to 85% seen once. The sequenced material came from lung tumor tissue. Receptors originate from a human donor with non-small cell lung cancer.

By sample share, this clone is large. This sequence joins TRBV11-3 and TRBJ2-1; 7 nucleotides line up with TRBD2. Trimming at V came to 8 bases and at J to 10 bases, leaving 11 bases not matched to a gene. This CDR3 contains 13 residues. Looked up from germline, CDR1 is SGHNT and CDR2 is YENEEA. The CDR3 nucleotides are TGTGCCAGCTCGACGGGAGGTCTGTTGGAGCAGTTCTTC. Protein: CASSTGGLLEQFF.

The chain joins TRBV11-3 to TRBJ2-3, with 7 nucleotides matching TRBD2. Germline V gene data show CDR1 as SGHNT and CDR2 as YENEEA. The trim removed 2 bases at V and 0 bases at J, leaving 2 bases unmatched. The CDR3 loop spans 15 amino acids. The CDR3 coding sequence is TGTGCCAGCAGCTTAAGGGAGGGGAGCACAGATACGCAGTATTTT. Protein: CASSLREGSTDTQYF.

The rearrangement uses TRBV7-3 and TRBJ1-2; 9 bases line up with TRBD1. The ends lost 1 base at V and 8 bases at J; junction bases unmatched: 11. Germline V gives CDR1 SGHTA, CDR2 FQGTGA. CDR3 size: 16 residues. CDR3 bases: TGTGCCAGCAGCTTAAACGCGGACAGGGGTGCCGACGGCTACACCTTC. Its protein product is CASSLNADRGADGYTF.

The V and J genes are TRBV7-2 and TRBJ1-1; D is possibly TRBD1 (5 bases). The CDR3 contains 13 residues. CDR1 and CDR2 (germline): SGHTA, FQGNSA. The V end was cut by 1 base, the J end by 6 bases, with 9 bases between. The CDR3 DNA reads TGTGCCAGCAGCTTAGATCAGGGTTCTGAAGCTTTCTTT. Protein product: CASSLDQGSEAFF.

The chain is built from TRBV6-5 and TRBJ2-7; 8 bases align to TRBD2. Germline CDR1 reads MNHEY; CDR2 reads SVGAGI. The CDR3 sequence is 13 residues long. Unmatched junction bases numbered 8, after V lost 10 bases and J lost 3 bases. The CDR3 region is CATPRTSFYEQYF. For the CDR3, the DNA is TGTGCCACCCCCCGGACTAGCTTCTACGAGCAGTACTTC.

J is TRBJ2-5 and V is TRBV5-1; D unclear. The V end lost 0 bases, the J end lost 4 bases, and 7 bases lay between the germline ends. This CDR3 is built from 13 residues. Germline V CDR1 and CDR2: SGHRS, YFSETQ. DNA of the CDR3: TGCGCCAGCAGCTTGGGAAACGGAGAGACCCAGTACTTC. Translation gives CASSLGNGETQYF.

V gene TRBV15 combines with J gene TRBJ2-2; D gene unclear. The CDR3 length is 12 residues. Germline V CDR1 and CDR2: LNHNV, YYDKDF (reference sequence). The V and J ends lost 7 bases and 2 bases respectively, with 5 bases between them. The CDR3 protein is CATTPNTGELFF. In DNA form, the CDR3 reads TGTGCCACCACCCCAAACACCGGGGAGCTGTTTTTT.

The chain recombines TRBV27 with TRBJ2-5, with 11 bases identical to TRBD1. The CDR3 runs to 16 residues. Germline V gene lookup returns CDR1 MNHEY and CDR2 SMNVEV (reference sequence). The ends lost 3 bases at V and 5 bases at J; junction bases unmatched: 8. This CDR3 reads CASSFGQGASWETQYF. The CDR3, as DNA: TGTGCCAGCAGTTTTGGACAGGGGGCATCGTGGGAGACCCAGTACTTC.

V is TRBV27 and J is TRBJ2-7; 8 bases are a match to TRBD2. Trimming removed 3 bases from V and 7 bases from J; junction bases left unmatched: 8. The CDR3 is 14 residues long. The germline gives CDR1 MNHEY, CDR2 SMNVEV (reference sequence). CDR3 coding DNA: TGTGCCAGCAGTTTCGTAGCGGGATTCAGGGAGCAGTACTTC. The encoded protein is CASSFVAGFREQYF.